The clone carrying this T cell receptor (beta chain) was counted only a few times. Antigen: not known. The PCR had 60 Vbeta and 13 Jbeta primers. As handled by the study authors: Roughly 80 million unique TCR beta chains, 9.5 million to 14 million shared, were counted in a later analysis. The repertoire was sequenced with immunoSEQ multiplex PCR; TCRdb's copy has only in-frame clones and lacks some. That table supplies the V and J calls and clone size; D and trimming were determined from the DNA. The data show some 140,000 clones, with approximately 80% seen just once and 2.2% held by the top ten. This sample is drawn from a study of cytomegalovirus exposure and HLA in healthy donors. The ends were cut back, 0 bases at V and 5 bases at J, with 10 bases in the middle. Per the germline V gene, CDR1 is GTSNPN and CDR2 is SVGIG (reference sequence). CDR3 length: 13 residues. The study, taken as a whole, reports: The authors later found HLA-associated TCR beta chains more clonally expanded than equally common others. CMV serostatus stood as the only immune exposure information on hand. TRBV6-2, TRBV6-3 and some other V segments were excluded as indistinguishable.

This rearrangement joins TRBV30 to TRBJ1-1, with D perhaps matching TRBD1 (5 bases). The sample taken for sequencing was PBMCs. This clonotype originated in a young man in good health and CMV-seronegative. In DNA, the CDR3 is TGTGCCTGGAGTGTGGGGGGGAGGACTGAAGCTTTCTTT. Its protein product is CAWSVGGRTEAFF. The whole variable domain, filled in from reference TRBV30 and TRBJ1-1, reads SQTIHQWPATLVQPVGSPLSLECTVEGTSNPNLYWYRQAAGRGLQLLFYSVGIGQISSEVPQNLSASRPQDRQFILSSKKLLLSDSGFYLCAWSVGGRTEAFFGQGTRLTVV.